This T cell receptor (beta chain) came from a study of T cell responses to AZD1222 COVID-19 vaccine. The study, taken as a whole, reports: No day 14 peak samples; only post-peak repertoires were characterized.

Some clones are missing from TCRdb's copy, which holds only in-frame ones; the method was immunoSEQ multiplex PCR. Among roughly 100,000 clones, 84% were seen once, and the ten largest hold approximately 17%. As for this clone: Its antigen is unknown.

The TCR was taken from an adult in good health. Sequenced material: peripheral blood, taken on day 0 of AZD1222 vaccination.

The CDR3 loop is CASSFGNQPQHF. In nucleotides, the CDR3 is TGTGCCAGCAGTTTCGGGAATCAGCCCCAGCATTTT. This sequence joins TRBV28 and TRBJ1-5; D is ambiguous. The V gene lost 3 bases and the J gene lost 4 bases, with 4 bases spanning the gap. The V gene's germline CDR1 is MDHEN and CDR2 SYDVKM. The CDR3 contains 12 residues.